This TCR beta chain emerged from a study of T cells in Graves' hyperthyroidism and ophthalmopathy. Study-wide results and caveats: The authors' 13 V-J model separated ophthalmopathy from stable hyperthyroidism.

In regard to this clonotype: Antigen: not known.

It was RNA transcripts that yielded the amplified TCR beta CDR3 regions. When the TCR CDR3 underwent first-round RT-PCR, the HTBI primer set was used. Via MiXCR, TCRdb re-called the multiplex PCR reads, giving one row per CDR3 protein. The sample lists approximately 410,000 distinct CDR3 sequences, 14% to 15% occurring once. On the basis of clinical symptoms, serum thyroxine and TRAb, thyroid ultrasound and orbital computed tomography, diagnoses were made. The CDR3 spans 15 residues. Germline V gene data show CDR1 as MGHDK and CDR2 as SYGVNS. Trimming stripped 0 bases from V and 2 bases from J, with 10 bases between.

The chain joins TRBV25-1 to TRBJ1-2; maybe TRBD1 (5 bases). The TCR sequence derives from a man younger than 35 with Graves' ophthalmopathy. What was sequenced was blood. In DNA, the CDR3 is TGTGCCAGCAGTGAATATGGGCAGGGAAACTATGGCTACACCTTC. Protein product: CASSEYGQGNYGYTF.